The sequence of this T cell receptor (beta chain) was determined in a study of T-cell reconstitution after alpha-beta-depleted transplantation in children. This clonotype has a count of ten or more. TCRbeta library preparation incorporated unique molecular identifiers. TCRdb fed the PCR reads into MiXCR, producing one record per CDR3 protein. Here the sample spans 210,000 or so distinct CDR3 sequences, about a tenth being singletons. The CDR3 has 13 amino acids. The V gene's germline CDR1 is LNHDA and CDR2 SQIVND (reference sequence). V lost 1 base, J lost 3 bases, and 6 bases lay in between. The source material was PBMCs from the stem cell graft donor, sampled from the stem cell graft. This TCR came from a human donor who donated a stem cell graft to a child with acute lymphoblastic leukemia. This chain joins TRBV19 and TRBJ2-5; D remains unclear. CDR3 protein: CASSIATKETQYF. CDR3 DNA: TGTGCCAGTAGTATAGCCACGAAAGAGACCCAGTACTTC.